This T cell receptor (beta chain) was found in a study of T cells after yellow fever vaccination. Broader study findings: Post-booster samples contained most primary-vaccination clones (approximately 96% CD4, about 90% CD8). Weaker, the secondary response peaked sooner, at day 5 versus 15.

CDR1 is SNHLY, CDR2 FYNNEI, per germline. Deletions cut 6 bases from V and 3 bases from J, with 9 bases between. There are 13 residues in the CDR3. This clonotype was seen only a few times. Its antigen is unknown. Universal primer sites and UMIs were introduced during 5'RACE template-switching synthesis of TCR cDNA. One entry per CDR3 protein, called by TCRdb with MiXCR from the 5' RACE reads. The data contain some 120,000 distinct CDR3 sequences, about 15% of them singletons. Sequencing was performed on CD8+ T cells sorted from PBMCs, taken 5 days after the yellow fever booster vaccination. The receptor's source is a man between 18 and 35 years old who received the YFV17D yellow fever vaccine. The chain is built from TRBV2 and TRBJ1-3; D is ambiguous. CDR3 region: CASRAIGGNTIYF. Written as DNA, the CDR3 is TGTGCCAGCAGGGCAATAGGTGGAAACACCATATATTTT.